This T cell receptor (beta chain) is drawn from a study of CD8+ T cells in alopecia areata. After removal of 5 bases from V and 4 bases from J, the junction contained 17 bases not matched to a gene. The germline V gene has CDR1 MDHEN and CDR2 SYDVKM. This CDR3 comprises 18 residues. Sequencing templates came from extracted RNA that was reverse transcribed into cDNA. Repertoires were generated with immunoSEQ multiplex PCR, while TCRdb's copy carries only in-frame clones and drops some. In the table there are 170,000 or so clones, approximately 62% of which are singletons. This clone was observed a few times.

The sequence came from a human donor with alopecia areata. This specimen was CD4+ T cells sorted from blood, taken at week 0. The gene calls are TRBV28 and TRBJ1-2, with 9 bases aligning to TRBD1. CDR3 protein: CASSPPARQGGLFYGYTF. Written as DNA, the CDR3 is TGTGCCAGCAGTCCGCCGGCGAGACAGGGGGGCCTCTTCTATGGCTACACCTTC.